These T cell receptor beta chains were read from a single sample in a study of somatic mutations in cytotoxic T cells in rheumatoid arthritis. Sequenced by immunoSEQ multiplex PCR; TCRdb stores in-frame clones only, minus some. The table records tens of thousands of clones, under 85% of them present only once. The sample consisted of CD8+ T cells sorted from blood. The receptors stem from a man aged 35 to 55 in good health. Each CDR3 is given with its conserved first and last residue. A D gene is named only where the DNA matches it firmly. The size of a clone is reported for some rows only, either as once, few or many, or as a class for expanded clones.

CDR3nt: TGTGCCAGCAGTTTGTTAGGGGACAGAGAGGATCAGCCCCAGCATTTT; CDR3aa: CASSLLGDREDQPQHF; abundance: once; d_gene: TRBD1; j_gene: TRBJ1-5; v_gene: TRBV28
CDR3nt: TGTGCCAGCAGTTTCAGAGCTAACTATGGCTACACCTTC; CDR3aa: CASSFRANYGYTF; abundance: once; d_gene: NA; j_gene: TRBJ1-2; v_gene: TRBV27
CDR3nt: TGTGCCAGCAGCAGACTAGCGGGACTAGTTGGTGAGCAGTTCTTC; CDR3aa: CASSRLAGLVGEQFF; abundance: NA; d_gene: TRBD2; j_gene: TRBJ2-1; v_gene: TRBV11-1
CDR3nt: TGTGCCACCAGCAGAGATGGGGTCCCCGGGGAGACCCAGTACTTC; CDR3aa: CATSRDGVPGETQYF; abundance: NA; d_gene: NA; j_gene: TRBJ2-5; v_gene: TRBV15
CDR3nt: TGTGCCAGCAGCTTAGGCGGTTGGGGAGGGAATGGCTACACCTTC; CDR3aa: CASSLGGWGGNGYTF; abundance: NA; d_gene: NA; j_gene: TRBJ1-2; v_gene: TRBV7-8
CDR3nt: TGTGCCAGCAGCTCTCCGATCTCCTACGAGCAGTACTTC; CDR3aa: CASSSPISYEQYF; abundance: NA; d_gene: NA; j_gene: TRBJ2-7; v_gene: TRBV7-9
CDR3nt: TGCGCCAGCAGCTTGGGCGGCAGGGAGTACGAGCAGTACTTC; CDR3aa: CASSLGGREYEQYF; abundance: NA; d_gene: NA; j_gene: TRBJ2-7; v_gene: TRBV5-1
CDR3nt: TGTGCCAGCAGCTCGGGGGGCTTCGGCACAGATACGCAGTATTTT; CDR3aa: CASSSGGFGTDTQYF; abundance: NA; d_gene: NA; j_gene: TRBJ2-3; v_gene: TRBV7-3
CDR3nt: TGCGCCAGCAGCTTACAAACAGGGGCGGATGAGCAGTTCTTC; CDR3aa: CASSLQTGADEQFF; abundance: once; d_gene: TRBD1; j_gene: TRBJ2-1; v_gene: TRBV4-3
CDR3nt: TGTGCCAGCAGCCCGGCTGGGGCCAACGTCCTGACTTTC; CDR3aa: CASSPAGANVLTF; abundance: NA; d_gene: NA; j_gene: TRBJ2-6; v_gene: TRBV11-2
CDR3nt: TGCGCCAGCAGCCAAGATGGGACCGGGGAGCTGTTTTTT; CDR3aa: CASSQDGTGELFF; abundance: NA; d_gene: NA; j_gene: TRBJ2-2; v_gene: TRBV4-3
CDR3nt: TGTGCCAGCAGCCCGGGTCTAGCTGTTAGCTACGAGCAGTACTTC; CDR3aa: CASSPGLAVSYEQYF; abundance: few; d_gene: NA; j_gene: TRBJ2-7; v_gene: TRBV14
CDR3nt: TGTGCCAGCAGCCCGGGGCTTTCCTACGAGCAGTACTTC; CDR3aa: CASSPGLSYEQYF; abundance: NA; d_gene: NA; j_gene: TRBJ2-7; v_gene: TRBV28
CDR3nt: TGTGCCAGCATGAGGGACAACTACGAGCAGTACTTC; CDR3aa: CASMRDNYEQYF; abundance: NA; d_gene: NA; j_gene: TRBJ2-7; v_gene: TRBV28
CDR3nt: TGTGCCAGCAGCGTACTTGCTAGCACAGAGACCCAGTACTTC; CDR3aa: CASSVLASTETQYF; abundance: NA; d_gene: NA; j_gene: TRBJ2-5; v_gene: TRBV9
CDR3nt: TGTGCCAGCAGTCAGGGGGGCTACGAGCAGTACTTC; CDR3aa: CASSQGGYEQYF; abundance: NA; d_gene: NA; j_gene: TRBJ2-7; v_gene: TRBV27
CDR3nt: TGTGCCAGCAGCCAAGGGGGGACAGGGACGTGGGACACTGAAGCTTTCTTT; CDR3aa: CASSQGGTGTWDTEAFF; abundance: few; d_gene: TRBD1; j_gene: TRBJ1-1; v_gene: TRBV4-2
CDR3nt: TGTGCCAGCAGACAAAGGGGAGAGCAGTTCTTC; CDR3aa: CASRQRGEQFF; abundance: NA; d_gene: NA; j_gene: TRBJ2-1; v_gene: TRBV5-4
CDR3nt: TGTGCCAGCAGTGCCGGGACAGGGACCTACGAGCAGTACTTC; CDR3aa: CASSAGTGTYEQYF; abundance: NA; d_gene: TRBD1; j_gene: TRBJ2-7; v_gene: TRBV27
CDR3nt: TGTGCCAGTAAGTCGGAGGGGTTATATCAGCCCCAGCATTTT; CDR3aa: CASKSEGLYQPQHF; abundance: NA; d_gene: NA; j_gene: TRBJ1-5; v_gene: TRBV19
CDR3nt: TGTGCCAGTAGTACTGCGACAGGGGTGGTCTACGAGCAGTACTTC; CDR3aa: CASSTATGVVYEQYF; abundance: NA; d_gene: TRBD1; j_gene: TRBJ2-7; v_gene: TRBV19
CDR3nt: TGCGCCAGCAGCCAAGATCTAGCGGGAACCTACGAGCAGTACTTC; CDR3aa: CASSQDLAGTYEQYF; abundance: NA; d_gene: TRBD2; j_gene: TRBJ2-7; v_gene: TRBV4-1
CDR3nt: TGCAGCGTTGTGGGACTTGACTATGGCTACACCTTC; CDR3aa: CSVVGLDYGYTF; abundance: NA; d_gene: NA; j_gene: TRBJ1-2; v_gene: TRBV29-1
CDR3nt: TGTGCCAGTAGTAGCCGGAAGGCGACATCTCAAGCTTTCTTT; CDR3aa: CASSSRKATSQAFF; abundance: NA; d_gene: NA; j_gene: TRBJ1-1; v_gene: TRBV19
CDR3nt: TGTGCCAGCAGTCGGCTAGCGGGAGTCGGCTACGAGCAGTACTTC; CDR3aa: CASSRLAGVGYEQYF; abundance: NA; d_gene: TRBD2; j_gene: TRBJ2-7; v_gene: TRBV28
CDR3nt: TGTGCCAGCAGCCCCGGTGGGGTCGGCCACACCATATATTTT; CDR3aa: CASSPGGVGHTIYF; abundance: NA; d_gene: NA; j_gene: TRBJ1-3; v_gene: TRBV13
CDR3nt: TGTGCCAGCAGTTACGGACAGGGGATCTCCTACGAGCAGTACTTC; CDR3aa: CASSYGQGISYEQYF; abundance: NA; d_gene: TRBD1; j_gene: TRBJ2-7; v_gene: TRBV6-5
CDR3nt: TGCGCCAGCAGTATCGGACAGGGGTTGGCCTACGAGCAGTACTTC; CDR3aa: CASSIGQGLAYEQYF; abundance: NA; d_gene: TRBD1; j_gene: TRBJ2-7; v_gene: TRBV10-1
CDR3nt: TGTGCCAGCAGTCTGAGCTCCTACGAGCAGTACTTC; CDR3aa: CASSLSSYEQYF; abundance: NA; d_gene: NA; j_gene: TRBJ2-7; v_gene: TRBV27
CDR3nt: TGTGCCAGCACGGACAGCGCCTCTAACTATGGCTACACCTTC; CDR3aa: CASTDSASNYGYTF; abundance: NA; d_gene: NA; j_gene: TRBJ1-2; v_gene: TRBV28
CDR3nt: TGTGCCAGCAGCTTGGAACCAGCCGAGATCTACGAGCAGTACTTC; CDR3aa: CASSLEPAEIYEQYF; abundance: NA; d_gene: NA; j_gene: TRBJ2-7; v_gene: TRBV5-8
CDR3nt: TGCGCCAGCAGTGACCTACAGGGTTCTGGAAACACCATATATTTT; CDR3aa: CASSDLQGSGNTIYF; abundance: NA; d_gene: NA; j_gene: TRBJ1-3; v_gene: TRBV10-2
CDR3nt: TGCGCCAGCAGCTTGGGACTAGCGGGAGGAGAGACCCAGTACTTC; CDR3aa: CASSLGLAGGETQYF; abundance: NA; d_gene: TRBD2; j_gene: TRBJ2-5; v_gene: TRBV5-1
CDR3nt: TGTGCCAGCAGCTTTCCGGAACAAGAGACCCAGTACTTC; CDR3aa: CASSFPEQETQYF; abundance: NA; d_gene: NA; j_gene: TRBJ2-5; v_gene: TRBV5-4
CDR3nt: TGTGCCAGCAGTTACCGAGCGTACACTGAAGCTTTCTTT; CDR3aa: CASSYRAYTEAFF; abundance: once; d_gene: NA; j_gene: TRBJ1-1; v_gene: TRBV6-5
CDR3nt: TGTGCCAGCAGCCAAGATTCCTCGAGCTCCTACAATGAGCAGTTCTTC; CDR3aa: CASSQDSSSSYNEQFF; abundance: NA; d_gene: NA; j_gene: TRBJ2-1; v_gene: TRBV4-2
CDR3nt: TGTGCCAGCAGCCTTGAGGCGACCCAGTACTTC; CDR3aa: CASSLEATQYF; abundance: NA; d_gene: NA; j_gene: TRBJ2-5; v_gene: TRBV7-9
CDR3nt: TGTGCCAGCAGAACCCGACTAGCGGGAGTGGCTAGCACAGATACGCAGTATTTT; CDR3aa: CASRTRLAGVASTDTQYF; abundance: NA; d_gene: TRBD2; j_gene: TRBJ2-3; v_gene: TRBV2
CDR3nt: TGCAGCGTTGTCCCGGAACAGAGCTCTGGAAACACCATATATTTT; CDR3aa: CSVVPEQSSGNTIYF; abundance: NA; d_gene: NA; j_gene: TRBJ1-3; v_gene: TRBV29-1
CDR3nt: TGTGCCAGCAGTCTTACCACGACCGGGGAGCTGTTTTTT; CDR3aa: CASSLTTTGELFF; abundance: NA; d_gene: NA; j_gene: TRBJ2-2; v_gene: TRBV7-6
CDR3nt: TGTGCCAGCAGTACAGGGTCGCTGGACAATGAGCAGTTCTTC; CDR3aa: CASSTGSLDNEQFF; abundance: NA; d_gene: NA; j_gene: TRBJ2-1; v_gene: TRBV28
CDR3nt: TGTGCCAGCAGCCAGGAGAGCTCCTACGAGCAGTACTTC; CDR3aa: CASSQESSYEQYF; abundance: NA; d_gene: NA; j_gene: TRBJ2-7; v_gene: TRBV4-2
CDR3nt: TGTGCCAGCACCAACGAACGTTCTGGGGCCAACGTCCTGACTTTC; CDR3aa: CASTNERSGANVLTF; abundance: NA; d_gene: NA; j_gene: TRBJ2-6; v_gene: TRBV7-6
CDR3nt: TGTGCCAGCAGTCCAGGGGTATCGAACGAGCAGTACTTC; CDR3aa: CASSPGVSNEQYF; abundance: NA; d_gene: NA; j_gene: TRBJ2-7; v_gene: TRBV9
CDR3nt: TGCGCCAGCAGTGACCCGGGTGGGAGCTCCTACAATGAGCAGTTCTTC; CDR3aa: CASSDPGGSSYNEQFF; abundance: NA; d_gene: NA; j_gene: TRBJ2-1; v_gene: TRBV10-1
CDR3nt: TGTGCCAGCAGCTCCTTCCCATCCGGTAGCACCGGGGAGCTGTTTTTT; CDR3aa: CASSSFPSGSTGELFF; abundance: NA; d_gene: NA; j_gene: TRBJ2-2; v_gene: TRBV7-9
CDR3nt: TGCGCCAGCAGCCAAGATACGTTCTTTGATGAGCAGTACTTC; CDR3aa: CASSQDTFFDEQYF; abundance: NA; d_gene: NA; j_gene: TRBJ2-7; v_gene: TRBV4-3
CDR3nt: TGTGCCAGCAGTGAGGGCGGGACAGGGGCCTACGAGCAGTACTTC; CDR3aa: CASSEGGTGAYEQYF; abundance: once; d_gene: TRBD1; j_gene: TRBJ2-7; v_gene: TRBV25-1
CDR3nt: TGTGCCAGTAGTGTCGGGGGACTGGCCCTCGAGCAGTACTTC; CDR3aa: CASSVGGLALEQYF; abundance: NA; d_gene: NA; j_gene: TRBJ2-7; v_gene: TRBV19
CDR3nt: TGTGCCAGCAGCCCGGGGGGAGGTGGCTACACCTTC; CDR3aa: CASSPGGGGYTF; abundance: NA; d_gene: NA; j_gene: TRBJ1-2; v_gene: TRBV28
CDR3nt: TGTGCCAGCAGTTTAGAGACAGGGGCCCAAGAGACCCAGTACTTC; CDR3aa: CASSLETGAQETQYF; abundance: once; d_gene: TRBD1; j_gene: TRBJ2-5; v_gene: TRBV27
CDR3nt: TGTGCCAGCAGCAAAGTATCGAGGTCCAAAAACATTCAGTACTTC; CDR3aa: CASSKVSRSKNIQYF; abundance: NA; d_gene: NA; j_gene: TRBJ2-4; v_gene: TRBV21-1
CDR3nt: TGTGCCAGCAGCCCTCGGGACAGGGGCTACGAGCAGTACTTC; CDR3aa: CASSPRDRGYEQYF; abundance: NA; d_gene: TRBD1; j_gene: TRBJ2-7; v_gene: TRBV11-3